Listed below are T cell receptor beta chains from one sample, sequenced in a study of beta chain features in type 1 diabetes. The method was immunoSEQ multiplex PCR; TCRdb's version includes in-frame clones alone and lacks a portion of them. The sample comprises 300,000 to 400,000 clones, roughly 13% of which are singletons, and roughly 0.015% rests with the top ten. Sequenced input: naive CD4+ T cells from blood. Receptors originate from a woman aged 18-30 years with type 1 diabetes. Each CDR3 is given without its conserved first and last residue. D genes are given only for firm matches.

d_gene,j_gene,v_gene,len,CDR3aa
TRBD2,TRBJ2-1,TRBV23-1,18,ASSQLGLAGVRSSYNEQF
TRBD2,TRBJ2-1,TRBV7-3,14,ASSLVGGGSYNEQF
-,TRBJ2-1,TRBV12-5,10,ASARSDNEQF
TRBD1,TRBJ1-1,TRBV13,15,ASSSPGQGALPTEAF
-,TRBJ1-5,TRBV18,14,ASSPQGRGANQPQH
-,TRBJ2-1,TRBV19,13,ASTGRGGRGNEQF
-,TRBJ1-4,TRBV10-3,11,AISEQGGEKLF
-,TRBJ2-2,TRBV28,12,ASAGVPNTGELF
-,TRBJ1-4,TRBV7-9,12,ASRVAPTNEKLF
TRBD1,TRBJ2-3,TRBV7-6,12,ASSLDRIADTQY
-,TRBJ2-6,TRBV5-4,13,ASSPPGSGANVLT
TRBD1,TRBJ1-4,TRBV19,12,ASVSRGRHEKLF
-,TRBJ1-5,TRBV6-5,12,ASSEGRDGQPQH
TRBD2,TRBJ2-1,TRBV5-4,15,ASSLGTRRTSYNEQF
TRBD2,TRBJ2-5,TRBV7-6,13,ASSLMAGEGETQY
-,TRBJ2-4,TRBV6-1,10,ASSEAWSVVY
TRBD1,TRBJ2-1,TRBV7-2,12,ASSRTGTYNEQF
-,TRBJ2-7,TRBV27,10,ASSSPRYEQY
-,TRBJ2-3,TRBV9,13,ASSVDAGRTDTQY
-,TRBJ1-4,TRBV4-3,12,ASSQGVSAEKLF
TRBD2,TRBJ2-3,TRBV5-1,12,ASAAGGGTDTQY
-,TRBJ2-7,TRBV28,10,ASSFRGNEQY
-,TRBJ2-3,TRBV9,10,ASSTTAGTQY
TRBD1,TRBJ2-3,TRBV12-5,13,ASLLGTARTDTQY
-,TRBJ2-5,TRBV5-1,12,ASSPGGVEETQY
TRBD2,TRBJ2-7,TRBV7-2,13,ASSLMTSGPYEQY
TRBD1,TRBJ2-3,TRBV7-6,14,ASSPGGRTGTDTQY
-,TRBJ2-3,TRBV7-9,14,ASSPSRGGTTDTQY
TRBD2,-,TRBV29-1,12,SVRGTSGSYEQY
TRBD1,TRBJ2-7,TRBV28,12,ASTLGTGTYEQY
-,TRBJ2-1,TRBV5-4,13,ASSLITFPYNEQF
-,TRBJ2-5,TRBV18,10,ASSRTEGTQY
-,TRBJ2-3,TRBV2,10,ASSEGADTQY
-,TRBJ1-4,TRBV19,11,ASSPRLHEKLF
TRBD2,TRBJ2-5,TRBV7-9,12,ASSFIAGVETQY
TRBD2,TRBJ2-7,TRBV6-1,12,ASRGLAGPYEQY
TRBD1,TRBJ2-5,TRBV11-3,13,ASSARDRGQETQY
-,TRBJ2-3,TRBV7-9,15,ASSLGRSAGHTDTQY
TRBD2,TRBJ2-1,TRBV19,14,ASIPTSGSTYNEQF
TRBD2,TRBJ2-3,TRBV7-3,15,ASSPRTSGTSRDTQY
-,TRBJ1-1,TRBV18,13,ASSPVISRVGEAF
TRBD1,TRBJ2-3,TRBV29-1,10,SGDRGGDTQY
-,TRBJ1-1,TRBV30,12,AWSVPQMNTEAF
-,TRBJ1-5,TRBV15,16,ATSRDPQSGYSNQPQH
TRBD2,TRBJ2-2,TRBV6-6,12,ASREREGHGELF
TRBD2,TRBJ2-3,TRBV7-2,15,ASSLQGLAASTDTQY
TRBD2,TRBJ2-1,TRBV4-3,16,ASSQDSPGLAGYNEQF
TRBD1,TRBJ1-2,TRBV7-2,12,ASSLGTGGMGYT
TRBD2,TRBJ2-1,TRBV4-1,13,ASSQTGRTYNEQF
-,TRBJ1-1,TRBV5-1,12,ASSVGQLNTEAF
-,TRBJ1-1,TRBV11-2,10,ASSPGLPEAF
-,TRBJ2-7,TRBV18,13,ASSPRQDPSYEQY
-,TRBJ1-2,TRBV28,10,ATTQGWYGYT